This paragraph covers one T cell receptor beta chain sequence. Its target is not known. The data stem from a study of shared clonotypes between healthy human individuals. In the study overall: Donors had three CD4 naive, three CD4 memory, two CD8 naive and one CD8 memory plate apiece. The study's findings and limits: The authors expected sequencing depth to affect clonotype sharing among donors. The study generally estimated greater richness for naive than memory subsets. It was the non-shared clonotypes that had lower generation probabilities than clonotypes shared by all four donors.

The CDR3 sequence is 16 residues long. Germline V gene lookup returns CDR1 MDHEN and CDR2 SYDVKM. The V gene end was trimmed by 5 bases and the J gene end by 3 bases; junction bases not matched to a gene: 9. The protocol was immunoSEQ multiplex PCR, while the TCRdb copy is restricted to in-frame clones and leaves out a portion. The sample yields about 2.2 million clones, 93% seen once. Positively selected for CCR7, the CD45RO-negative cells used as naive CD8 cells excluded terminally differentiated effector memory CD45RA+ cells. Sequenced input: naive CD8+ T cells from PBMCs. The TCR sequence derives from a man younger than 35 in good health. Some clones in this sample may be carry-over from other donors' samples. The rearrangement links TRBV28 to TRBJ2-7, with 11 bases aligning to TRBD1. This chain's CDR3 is CASSQDRGPSLYEQYF. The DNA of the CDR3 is TGTGCCAGCAGTCAGGACAGGGGGCCCTCCCTCTACGAGCAGTACTTC.